Below, 20 T cell receptor beta chains from the same sample are listed, as sequenced in a study of cytomegalovirus exposure and HLA in healthy donors. The PCR was carried out with 60 Vbeta primers and 13 Jbeta primers. Sequencing used immunoSEQ multiplex PCR; TCRdb keeps in-frame clones, though not all of them. The sample holds around 170,000 clones, 60% to 85% seen once. Input material: PBMCs. The source of these receptors is a woman in her forties or fifties in good health and CMV-seropositive.

About this clone: The junction departs from germline at one end; a sequencing error may be responsible. The rearrangement joins TRBV4-3 to TRBJ1-2; no reliable D call. The CDR3 is 13 residues long. Germline assignment: CDR1 LGHNA and CDR2 YSLEER. The CDR3 spells CASSQAGGLRYFF. The CDR3 DNA reads TGCGCCAGCAGCCAAGCCGGAGGACTCCGATACTTCTTC.

The chain recombines TRBV5-6 with TRBJ2-7; TRBD2 aligns across 10 bases. In germline, CDR1 is SGHDT, CDR2 YYEEEE. V lost 4 bases and J lost 4; bases outside the gene matches: 8. The CDR3 extends over 15 amino acids. CDR3 protein: CASSKLGLAKYEQYF. The CDR3, as DNA: TGTGCCAGCAGCAAATTGGGACTAGCGAAGTACGAGCAGTACTTC.

The V and J genes are TRBV10-3 and TRBJ2-1; tentative D call: TRBD2 (6 bases). The germline gives CDR1 ENHRY, CDR2 SYGVKD. This CDR3 region has 14 residues. With 9 bases removed from V and 2 bases from J, the gap between germline ends came to 14 bases. The CDR3 coding sequence is TGTGCCATAAACGGGGGATCTACCTACAATGAGCAGTTCTTC. Protein: CAINGGSTYNEQFF.

V gene TRBV28 combines with J gene TRBJ1-2; no reliable D call. The CDR3 contains 13 residues. Germline V gives CDR1 MDHEN, CDR2 SYDVKM. The ends were cut back, 5 bases at V and 5 bases at J, with 12 bases in the middle. In DNA form, the CDR3 reads TGTGCCAGCAGTCCCCCGGGGAGGTATGGCTACACCTTC. Its protein is CASSPPGRYGYTF.

The chain combines TRBV7-2 with TRBJ1-1; unclear D gene. Trimming removed 4 bases from V and 4 bases from J, with 10 bases in between. This CDR3 has 13 residues. Germline CDR1 reads SGHTA; CDR2 reads FQGNSA. CDR3 DNA: TGTGCCAGCAGCTCAACACGGAGCACTGAAGCTTTCTTT. Amino acid sequence: CASSSTRSTEAFF. Supplemented by reference TRBV7-2 and TRBJ1-1, the full variable domain reads GAGVSQSPSNKVTEKGKDVELRCDPISGHTALYWYRQSLGQGLEFLIYFQGNSAPDKSGLPSDRFSAERTGGSVSTLTIQRTQQEDSAVYLCASSSTRSTEAFFGQGTRLTVV.

Comments on this clone: Other DNA sequences in the sample encode the same CDR3. The chain combines TRBV18 with TRBJ2-7, with D tentatively TRBD2 (6 bases). The V end lost 3 bases, the J end lost 2 bases, and 11 bases lay between the germline ends. The CDR3 runs to 14 residues. The V gene's germline CDR1 is KGHSH and CDR2 LQKENI. The chain's CDR3 is CASSPSGGTYEQYF. As DNA, the CDR3 is TGTGCCAGCTCACCCTCCGGGGGAACCTACGAGCAGTACTTC.

V and J are TRBV7-6 and TRBJ2-1; D remains unclear. With 1 base removed from V and 6 bases from J, the gap between germline ends came to 10 bases. The V gene's germline CDR1 is SGHVS and CDR2 FNYEAQ. The CDR3 has 14 amino acids. Written as DNA, the CDR3 is TGTGCCAGCAGCTTAGGAAAGAGTCCCAATGAGCAGTTCTTC. This codes for CASSLGKSPNEQFF.

V usage is TRBV7-9 and J usage is TRBJ2-5; no clear D gene. V lost 3 bases to trimming and J lost 5 bases, with 13 bases between them. The CDR3 contains 14 residues. Germline-derived CDR1 and CDR2 are SEHNR and FQNEAQ (reference sequence). In DNA form, the CDR3 reads TGTGCCAGCAGCTTGACTGGAGTCGGGGAGACCCAGTACTTC. Its protein is CASSLTGVGETQYF.

This clone came up once. The chain recombines TRBV30 with TRBJ1-2, with TRBD1 matching 9 bases. V lost 0 bases to trimming and J lost 8 bases; unmatched junction nucleotides: 4. Looked up from germline, CDR1 is GTSNPN and CDR2 is SVGIG (reference sequence). CDR3 length: 13 residues. CDR3 protein: CAWSVGQGNGYTF. The CDR3 region has the DNA TGTGCCTGGAGTGTGGGACAGGGAAACGGCTACACCTTC.

The gene calls are TRBV11-3 and TRBJ2-1, with D unresolved. Germline CDR1 SGHNT, CDR2 YENEEA. Trimming left V 4 bases short and J 9 bases short, with 13 bases between. The CDR3 totals 13 residues. The CDR3, as DNA: TGTGCCAGCAGCTCCGCCCCGCGCCGTGAGCAGTTCTTC. It yields the protein CASSSAPRREQFF.

This chain uses TRBV9 with TRBJ2-5, with 7 bases aligning to TRBD2. V lost 3 bases, J lost 4 bases, and 9 bases stayed unmatched. CDR1 and CDR2 (germline): SGDLS, YYNGEE. The length of the CDR3 is 15 residues. CDR3 loop: CASSAEQTSRETQYF. The DNA of the CDR3 is TGTGCCAGCAGCGCCGAACAGACTAGCCGAGAGACCCAGTACTTC.

This clone showed up just a few times. This chain uses TRBV4-2 with TRBJ2-3, with TRBD2 matching over 7 bases. The J segment lost 2 bases and the V segment lost 8 bases, leaving 10 bases of the junction unmatched. Germline values: CDR1 LGHNA, CDR2 YNFKEQ. The CDR3 is 15 amino acids. CDR3 in amino acids: CASSSGGGNTDTQYF. The CDR3 region has the DNA TGTGCCAGCTCTTCTGGGGGAGGGAACACAGATACGCAGTATTTT.

The chain employs TRBV9 and TRBJ2-5; TRBD1 matches 7 bases. The trim removed 3 bases at V and 5 bases at J, leaving 4 bases unmatched. CDR3 length: 13 residues. Germline CDR1 and CDR2: SGDLS and YYNGEE. The CDR3 spells CASSAQGKETQYF. In DNA form, the CDR3 reads TGTGCCAGCAGCGCACAGGGGAAGGAGACCCAGTACTTC.

J is TRBJ1-1 and V is TRBV6-1; no firm D call. The ends were cut back, 7 bases at V and 2 bases at J, with 11 bases in the middle. Per the germline V gene, CDR1 is MNHNS and CDR2 is SASEGT. The CDR3 spans 13 residues. The CDR3 bases are TGTGCCAGCACTTCCCTCACAAACACTGAAGCTTTCTTT. It encodes CASTSLTNTEAFF.

The chain is built from TRBV29-1 and TRBJ1-1; perhaps TRBD1 as D (5 bases). Trimming left V 5 bases short and J 0 bases short, with 10 bases between. CDR1 SQVTM and CDR2 ANQGSEA come from the germline V gene. The CDR3 spans 13 residues. For the CDR3, the DNA is TGCAGCGTTTGTCAGACAGTGAACACTGAAGCTTTCTTT. As protein: CSVCQTVNTEAFF.

The chain combines TRBV14 with TRBJ1-1; D is undetermined. The CDR3 contains 13 residues. Germline V lookup: CDR1 SGHDN, CDR2 FVKESK. The germline V and J ends were trimmed by 1 base and 1 base, with 4 bases remaining between them. The CDR3 DNA reads TGTGCCAGCAGCCAAGTCCGGAACACTGAAGCTTTCTTT. Protein sequence: CASSQVRNTEAFF. The full variable domain, its missing parts supplied by reference TRBV14 and TRBJ1-1, is EAGVTQFPSHSVIEKGQTVTLRCDPISGHDNLYWYRRVMGKEIKFLLHFVKESKQDESGMPNNRFLAERTGGTYSTLKVQPAELEDSGVYFCASSQVRNTEAFFGQGTRLTVV.

This clone appeared a few times. V usage is TRBV15 and J usage is TRBJ1-3; no firm D call. CDR1 is LNHNV, CDR2 YYDKDF, per germline (reference sequence). The CDR3 consists of 17 residues. V lost 0 bases and J lost 0, with 12 bases in between. The DNA of the CDR3 is TGTGCCACCAGCAGAGATCGGTCAGGTTTCTCTGGAAACACCATATATTTT. Encoded protein: CATSRDRSGFSGNTIYF.

This clone was observed a single time. The genes are TRBV15 and TRBJ2-5; D remains ambiguous. Per germline, CDR1 LNHNV and CDR2 YYDKDF (reference sequence). The CDR3 is made up of 15 amino acids. Trimming took 0 bases from V and 3 from J, leaving 11 bases between them. The CDR3, as DNA: TGTGCCACCAGCAGAGATTTAGGTCAGGAAGAGACCCAGTACTTC. Its translation: CATSRDLGQEETQYF.

V gene TRBV19 combines with J gene TRBJ1-2, with 9 bases lining up with TRBD1. In germline, CDR1 is LNHDA, CDR2 SQIVND (reference sequence). CDR3 length: 15 amino acids. V lost 5 bases and J lost 4; bases outside the gene matches: 8. The CDR3 spells CASSPRTGDIYGYTF. As DNA, the CDR3 is TGTGCCAGTAGTCCCCGGACAGGGGACATCTATGGCTACACCTTC.

The CDR3 DNA reads as TGTGCCAGCAGAGCGGGGGGGCCCCCAGATACGCAGTATTTT. This translates into CASRAGGPPDTQYF. The rearrangement uses TRBV2 and TRBJ2-3; TRBD2 matches 10 bases. CDR1 SNHLY and CDR2 FYNNEI come from the germline V gene. This CDR3 spans 14 amino acids. The J segment lost 4 bases and the V segment lost 6 bases, leaving 4 bases of the junction unmatched.